The clone carrying this T cell receptor (beta chain) was counted once. This specimen belongs to a study of blood T cell repertoires in COVID-19. Germline CDR1 reads MNHEY; CDR2 reads SVGAGI. This CDR3 has 15 amino acids. The J segment lost 0 bases and the V segment lost 4 bases, leaving 2 bases of the junction unmatched. The data were produced by immunoSEQ multiplex PCR, yet TCRdb's version contains in-frame clones alone and is incomplete. The table includes approximately 300,000 clones, roughly 88% detected once. The receptor was isolated from a woman aged 50 to 65 with active or convalescent COVID-19. Sequencing was done on a sample of peripheral blood. The gene calls are TRBV6-5 and TRBJ2-1; 8 bases fit TRBD1. DNA for the CDR3: TGTGCCAGCAGTTTCGACAGGGGCTCCTACAATGAGCAGTTCTTC. Protein product: CASSFDRGSYNEQFF.